The present T cell receptor beta chain was sequenced within a study of T cell repertoires in cytomegalovirus infection. Across the whole study: Public TCR beta signatures were indicative of both CMV infection and a matching HLA type.

Study results and limitations: Totalled public TCR beta family frequency picked out people who carried CMV plus the relevant HLA. There were HLA-C-restricted CMV-specific TCR beta clonotypes dominating the ex vivo response.

One entry per CDR3 protein results from TCRdb running MiXCR on the reads. The data contain hundreds of thousands of distinct CDR3 sequences, 15% to 20% of them seen just once; the ten biggest clones take up 7.5% to 9.5%. This clonotype appeared a few times. Its target is not known. Sequenced input: PBMCs. The source of this sequence is a human donor in good health (CMV status not recorded). Some clones in this sample may be carry-over from other donors' samples.

The CDR3 DNA is TGTGCCAGCACTCTAGCGGGGGGGCAGTCAGATACGCAGTATTTT. Protein sequence: CASTLAGGQSDTQYF. The chain has TRBV9 and TRBJ2-3, with 12 bases matching TRBD2. Germline loops: CDR1 SGDLS, CDR2 YYNGEE. This CDR3 is 15 amino acids long. J gave up 4 bases and V 6 bases, and 6 bases lay outside the gene matches.